This paragraph reports one T cell receptor beta chain. Germline V gene lookup returns CDR1 MNHEY and CDR2 SMNVEV (reference sequence). The V end was cut by 3 bases, the J end by 3 bases, with 14 bases between. This CDR3 contains 15 residues. Using a J-beta primer mix together with a sample-barcoded 5' primer, a second PCR was run for about 6 to 11 cycles. TCRdb redid the calling of the 5' RACE reads with MiXCR, one entry per CDR3 protein. The table includes nearly 800,000 distinct CDR3 sequences, roughly 56% detected once. This entry is derived from a study of blood T cells in healthy people across ages.

Sample: blood. The chain carries TRBV27 and TRBJ1-1; D gene ambiguous. This receptor was obtained from a man aged 40-50 years in good health. This CDR3 reads CASSFNPLMDTEAFF. The CDR3 nucleotides are TGTGCCAGCAGTTTTAACCCACTTATGGACACTGAAGCTTTCTTT.